The next 14 T cell receptor beta chains were all read from a single sample in a study of metastatic and nonmetastatic thyroid tumors. TCRdb reassembled clones from the PCR reads with MiXCR. The table includes several thousand clones, around 28% detected once. No treatment of any kind had been given to any patient before thyroid surgery. The source material was adjacent normal tissue. The receptors stem from a female donor with papillary thyroid cancer or a benign thyroid nodule (not recorded which). Some clones in this sample may be carry-over from other donors' samples.

This clone was counted ten times or more. This chain uses TRBV9 with TRBJ2-3; 7 bases fit TRBD2. Trimming at V came to 0 bases and at J to 1 base, leaving 2 bases not matched to a gene. The length of the CDR3 is 15 residues. Germline V gene lookup returns CDR1 SGDLS and CDR2 YYNGEE. The CDR3 sequence is CASSVGAGGTDTQYF. CDR3 bases: TGTGCCAGCAGCGTAGGTGCGGGAGGCACAGATACGCAGTATTTT.

The CDR3 nucleotides are TGTGCCAGCAGCCCCCAAGGGACTCGGAACACCGGGGAGCTGTTTTTT. Translation gives CASSPQGTRNTGELFF. This chain joins TRBV7-3 and TRBJ2-2; tentative D call: TRBD2 (6 bases). The CDR3 is 16 residues long. V lost 5 bases, J lost 1 base, and 14 bases lay in between. Germline loops: CDR1 SGHTA, CDR2 FQGTGA.

The gene calls are TRBV7-2 and TRBJ2-3, with D possibly being TRBD1 (6 bases). With 3 bases removed from V and 1 base from J, the gap between germline ends came to 8 bases. Germline CDR1 and CDR2: SGHTA and FQGNSA. CDR3 size: 14 residues. CDR3 in amino acids: CASSLSGGTDTQYF. The CDR3 nucleotides read TGTGCCAGCAGCTTGTCAGGGGGCACAGATACGCAGTATTTT.

Only a few counts were recorded for this clone. The chain combines TRBV6-2 or TRBV6-3 with TRBJ1-2; 9 bases map to TRBD1. In germline, CDR1 is MNHEY, CDR2 SVGEGT. This CDR3 region has 15 residues. V dropped 4 bases and J dropped 5; count of bases not matched to a gene: 8. The CDR3 loop is CASSFSGQGWYGYTF. The CDR3 coding sequence is TGTGCCAGCAGTTTCTCGGGACAGGGATGGTATGGCTACACCTTC.

For this clone: This likely comes from a read error, as the CDR3 has no conserved phenylalanine or tryptophan at its end. The V and J genes are TRBV6-5 and TRBJ1-1, with a possible D match to TRBD1 (6 bases). Germline loops: CDR1 MNHEY, CDR2 SVGAGI. The CDR3 sequence is 13 residues long. The CDR3 nucleotides read TGTGACACCGACCTGGACAGGAACACTGAAGCTTTCGTT. Amino acid sequence: CDTDLDRNTEAFV.

This clone rates as medium-sized (0.01 to 0.1%). V gene TRBV9 combines with J gene TRBJ2-2; possible D gene TRBD1, 6 bases. Per germline, CDR1 SGDLS and CDR2 YYNGEE. V gave up 4 bases and J gave up 6 bases, with 7 bases separating them. The CDR3 spans 12 residues. CDR3 in DNA: TGTGCCAGCAGCACAGGGTCCGGGGAGCTGTTTTTT. This sequence encodes CASSTGSGELFF.

The rearrangement links TRBV19 to TRBJ2-7; 10 bases are a match to TRBD2. CDR1 is LNHDA and CDR2 is SQIVND in the germline V gene (reference sequence). V dropped 8 bases and J dropped 1; count of bases not matched to a gene: 14. There are 17 residues in the CDR3. CDR3 amino acids: CASSMRSGRASSYEQYF. CDR3 nucleotide sequence: TGTGCCAGTTCCATGAGGAGCGGGAGGGCCTCTTCCTACGAGCAGTACTTC.

By proportion, this clone is medium-sized. The chain combines TRBV6-1 with TRBJ1-1; 7 nucleotides align to TRBD1. Germline CDR1 MNHNS, CDR2 SASEGT. V shed 6 bases and J 3 bases; nucleotides not matched to a gene: 7. CDR3 length equals 14 residues. The CDR3 loop is CASRRQGGYTEAFF. DNA for the CDR3: TGTGCCAGCAGGCGACAGGGTGGATACACTGAAGCTTTCTTT.

The chain employs TRBV28 and TRBJ2-7; 12 bases fit TRBD2. The germline gives CDR1 MDHEN, CDR2 SYDVKM. The CDR3 extends over 15 amino acids. Trimming took 5 bases from V and 4 from J; bases not matched to a gene: 6. The CDR3 is CASSPTSGRGYEQYF. The CDR3 nucleotides read TGTGCCAGCAGTCCGACTAGCGGGAGAGGTTACGAGCAGTACTTC.

This clone was detected a few times. The chain uses TRBV6-8 and TRBJ1-5, with D unresolved. Germline CDR1 MNHGY, CDR2 SAAAGT. This CDR3 has 14 amino acids. V was pared by 6 bases and J by 6 bases, with 15 bases between. CDR3 protein: CASRRAPKPQPQHF. The CDR3 region has the DNA TGTGCCAGCAGACGGGCTCCGAAGCCTCAGCCCCAGCATTTT.

The rearrangement links TRBV11-2 to TRBJ2-3, with 8 nucleotides matching TRBD1. The germline V gene encodes CDR1 SGHAT and CDR2 FQNNGV. V lost 3 bases and J lost 5; bases outside the gene matches: 1. The CDR3 sequence is 13 residues long. CDR3 protein: CASSFRGRDTQYF. In DNA, the CDR3 is TGTGCCAGCAGCTTCAGGGGGCGAGATACGCAGTATTTT. Looking up the rest from reference TRBV11-2 and TRBJ2-3 gives the full variable domain: EAGVAQSPRYKIIEKRQSVAFWCNPISGHATLYWYQQILGQGPKLLIQFQNNGVVDDSQLPKDRFSAERLKGVDSTLKIQPAKLEDSAVYLCASSFRGRDTQYFGPGTRLTVL.

The sample holds one count of this clone. The chain is built from TRBV5-1 and TRBJ2-3; 8 nucleotides agree with TRBD1. V gave up 3 bases and J gave up 5 bases; unmatched junction bases: 5. The CDR3 is 14 residues long. CDR1 and CDR2 from the germline V gene are SGHRS and YFSETQ. CDR3 sequence: CASSSGQGIDTQYF. DNA of the CDR3: TGCGCCAGCAGCTCCGGACAGGGTATAGATACGCAGTATTTT. Full variable domain (remainder filled in from reference TRBV5-1 and TRBJ2-3): KAGVTQTPRYLIKTRGQQVTLSCSPISGHRSVSWYQQTPGQGLQFLFEYFSETQRNKGNFPGRFSGRQFSNSRSEMNVSTLELGDSALYLCASSSGQGIDTQYFGPGTRLTVL.

By sample fraction, this clone is medium-sized (0.01 to 0.1%). The chain joins TRBV7-2 to TRBJ1-2; 8 positions match TRBD1. Unmatched junction bases numbered 6, after V lost 5 bases and J lost 4 bases. The germline CDR1 and CDR2 sequences are SGHTA and FQGNSA. The CDR3 extends over 14 amino acids. CDR3 loop: CASSQGQGPYGYTF. Written as DNA, the CDR3 is TGTGCCAGCAGCCAAGGACAGGGACCCTATGGCTACACCTTC.

In its sample, this clone ranks as large (0.1 to 1%). The V gene is TRBV12-3 or TRBV12-4, the J gene TRBJ1-2, with D possibly being TRBD1 (5 bases). The ends were cut back, 1 base at V and 4 bases at J, with 16 bases in the middle. The CDR3 length is 16 residues. Written as DNA, the CDR3 is TGTGCCAGCAGTTTAGGGCAGGGAGGGTATCGCTATGGCTACACCTTC. As protein: CASSLGQGGYRYGYTF.